These 14 T cell receptor beta chains were sequenced from one sample in a study of identical twins. MiXCR, run by TCRdb on the 5' RACE reads, gives a single entry per CDR3 protein. The sample has approximately 1.8 million distinct CDR3 sequences, more than 30% seen once. Specimen: cord blood. The receptors were gathered from a newborn girl in good health.

The rearrangement joins TRBV6-5 to TRBJ1-1; D gene uncertain. Trimming stripped 6 bases from V and 4 bases from J, with 18 bases between. The CDR3 extends over 15 amino acids. The germline V gene has CDR1 MNHEY and CDR2 SVGAGI. The DNA for the CDR3 is TGTGCCAGCAGGTCATGGGCCCAGCGGGGCACTGAAGCTTTCTTT. It is translated as CASRSWAQRGTEAFF.

This sequence joins TRBV11-2 and TRBJ1-5, with D unclear. CDR1 is SGHAT and CDR2 is FQNNGV in the germline V gene. This CDR3 contains 17 residues. Trimming removed 7 bases from V and 0 bases from J, with 19 bases in between. DNA of the CDR3: TGTGCCAGCAACTGGGAGAACAGCTCATATAGCAATCAGCCCCAGCATTTT. Protein sequence: CASNWENSSYSNQPQHF.

Remarks on this clonotype: This may be a read error: a much more frequent sequence differs by one nucleotide. The V gene is TRBV14, the J gene TRBJ2-1, with 13 nucleotides matching TRBD2. The J call may be mistaken, given a closer DNA end match to TRBJ2-7. This CDR3 is 14 amino acids long. Germline lookup yields CDR1 SGHDN and CDR2 FVKESK. CDR3 nucleotide sequence: TGTGCCAGCAGACAGACTAGCGGGGGGACGTCGCAGTACTTC. It specifies CASRQTSGGTSQYF.

This clonotype came up many times. The CDR3 DNA sequence: TGTGCCAGCAGTTCCGGACTCCCAGATACGCAGTATTTT. Its protein product is CASSSGLPDTQYF. The chain recombines TRBV27 with TRBJ2-3, with D tentatively TRBD2 (5 bases). Trimming shortened V by 4 bases and J by 4 bases, and 9 bases separated the two germline ends. Germline-derived CDR1 and CDR2 are MNHEY and SMNVEV (reference sequence). The CDR3 is 13 residues long.

The chain joins TRBV20-1 to TRBJ1-1, with TRBD1 matching 7 bases. J was trimmed by 5 bases and V by 1 base; bases with no gene match: 7. The CDR3 length is 14 residues. The germline CDR1 and CDR2 sequences are DFQATT and SNEGSKA (reference sequence). The chain's CDR3 is CSARAMTGWTEAFF. CDR3 in DNA: TGCAGTGCTAGAGCAATGACAGGGTGGACTGAAGCTTTCTTT.

The chain employs TRBV21-1 and TRBJ2-6; TRBD1 is taken as the D call from the table, unchecked against the DNA. TRBV21-1 is shown as a pseudogene. CDR3 length: 15 amino acids. The CDR3, as DNA: TGTGCCAGCACCCCTAGCTGCTCTGGGGCCAACGTCCCGACTTTC. Amino acids: CASTPSCSGANVPTF.

This chain connects TRBV20-1 to TRBJ2-1; the match to TRBD1 covers 11 bases. The J call may be wrong; the DNA end is better matched by TRBJ2-7. Germline-derived CDR1 and CDR2 are DFQATT and SNEGSKA (reference sequence). This CDR3 is 15 amino acids long. In DNA form, the CDR3 reads TGCAGTGCAAGAAGGTGGGACAGGGGGTACAATGAGCAGTACTTC. Encoded protein: CSARRWDRGYNEQYF.

This clonotype was picked up a small number of times. The V call is TRBV19, the J call TRBJ2-6; 7 nucleotides agree with TRBD2. The germline V gene encodes CDR1 LNHDA and CDR2 SQIVND (reference sequence). J lost 1 base, V lost 3 bases, and 3 bases had no gene match. This CDR3 region has 16 residues. This chain's CDR3 is CASSIGGSSGANVLTF. CDR3 nucleotide sequence: TGTGCCAGTAGTATCGGGGGGTCTTCTGGGGCCAACGTCCTGACTTTC.

The rearrangement uses TRBV20-1 and TRBJ1-2; no definite D call. Germline V CDR1 and CDR2: DFQATT, SNEGSKA (reference sequence). V gave up 7 bases and J gave up 2 bases, with 14 bases separating them. CDR3 size: 13 residues. The CDR3 loop reads CSGASTFNYGYTF. In nucleotides, the CDR3 is TGCAGTGGTGCAAGTACCTTCAACTATGGCTACACCTTC.

This chain uses TRBV20-1 with TRBJ2-1, with 10 positions matching TRBD2. Germline lookup yields CDR1 DFQATT and CDR2 SNEGSKA (reference sequence). The V and J ends lost 2 bases and 5 bases, in that order; junction bases with no gene match: 3. The CDR3 runs 14 residues. The CDR3 sequence: CSARLAGAHNEQFF. As DNA, the CDR3 is TGCAGTGCTAGACTAGCGGGGGCCCACAATGAGCAGTTCTTC.

This clonotype showed up just a few times. The chain combines TRBV5-1 with TRBJ2-7; TRBD1 is a possible D gene (5 bases). V dropped 4 bases and J dropped 3 bases, with 14 bases sitting between them. The CDR3 has 14 residues. Germline V lookup: CDR1 SGHRS, CDR2 YFSETQ. In DNA, the CDR3 is TGCGCCAGCAGCGAGATTTCCGGACACTACGAGCAGTACTTC. Protein: CASSEISGHYEQYF.

This clonotype was seen at least ten times. The rearrangement joins TRBV29-1 to TRBJ2-1, with 7 bases fitting TRBD1. V dropped 4 bases and J dropped 9; count of bases not matched to a gene: 12. The CDR3 spans 14 residues. Germline values: CDR1 SQVTM, CDR2 ANQGSEA. In DNA, the CDR3 is TGCAGCGTTGGGGGGACAGCCTCTACACTTGAGCAGTTCTTC. Translating it yields CSVGGTASTLEQFF.

The chain recombines TRBV12-5 with TRBJ1-1; D is possibly TRBD1 (6 bases). Germline V gene data show CDR1 as LGHNT and CDR2 as FRNRAP. This CDR3 has 19 residues. With 5 bases removed from V and 10 bases from J, the gap between germline ends came to 35 bases. The chain's CDR3 is CASGLLPTGRRTLGPGAFF. In DNA form, the CDR3 reads TGTGCTAGTGGTCTACTGCCGACAGGCCGAAGAACGTTGGGGCCGGGAGCTTTCTTT.

V usage is TRBV14 and J usage is TRBJ2-3; tentatively, D is TRBD1 (5 bases). The V gene's germline CDR1 is SGHDN and CDR2 FVKESK. The CDR3 totals 16 residues. The V and J ends lost 0 bases and 2 bases respectively, with 12 bases between them. DNA of the CDR3: TGTGCCAGCAGCCAAGATAGTGGGGCCCTCACAGATACGCAGTATTTT. Its translation is CASSQDSGALTDTQYF.